Listed below are T cell receptor beta chains from one sample, sequenced in a study of T cell responses to AZD1222 COVID-19 vaccine. TCRdb's copy holds only in-frame clones and misses some; the assay was immunoSEQ multiplex PCR. The table has around 63,000 clones, approximately 85% seen once. This specimen was peripheral blood, taken on day 0 of AZD1222 vaccination. The receptors were sampled from an adult in good health. The CDR3 runs from the conserved cysteine through the conserved F or W. D genes are given only for firm matches. Size is omitted from some rows. Given values are once, few, many or a class for expanded clones.

TRBV24-1,-,TRBD2,TRBJ2-3,TGTGCCACCAGTGATTCAGGGACTAGCGGGCCCACAGATACGCAGTATTTT,CATSDSGTSGPTDTQYF
TRBV19,once,TRBD1,TRBJ2-7,TGTGCCAGTAGCCCGGGACAGGGCCCTCTGGAGCAGTACTTC,CASSPGQGPLEQYF
TRBV5-4,once,-,TRBJ2-1,TGTGCCAGCAGCCCTCCGGGGCAGAGGGCCTTCAATGAGCAGTTCTTC,CASSPPGQRAFNEQFF
TRBV5-1,-,TRBD2,TRBJ2-1,TGCGCCAGCAGCTTGGGAGGACTAGCGGGGAGTGAGCAGTTCTTC,CASSLGGLAGSEQFF
TRBV25-1,-,-,TRBJ2-1,TGTGCCAGCCACCCTCGGGTAGGGGGGGGTTACAATGAGCAGTTCTTC,CASHPRVGGGYNEQFF
TRBV7-3,few,-,TRBJ1-1,TGTGCCAGCAGCTTAACAGGGCGGGCGACTTTCTTT,CASSLTGRATFF
TRBV7-2,-,TRBD2,TRBJ2-3,TGTGCCAGCAGCTTGAATAGCGGGGGGCGCACAGATACGCAGTATTTT,CASSLNSGGRTDTQYF
TRBV6-5,-,-,TRBJ1-1,TGTGCCAGCAGTTACTCGGCAGGGCTGAACACTGAAGCTTTCTTT,CASSYSAGLNTEAFF
TRBV7-2,-,-,TRBJ1-2,TGTGCCAGCAGCTCCACAGGACTCCGCGGCTACACCTTC,CASSSTGLRGYTF
TRBV3-1/TRBV3-2,-,-,TRBJ2-1,TGTGCCAGCAGCCCGCAATCTCGGGTGGGTGAGCAGTTCTTC,CASSPQSRVGEQFF
TRBV18,-,TRBD1,TRBJ1-1,TGTGCCAGCTCACCGAGCAGGACAGGGTGGGGGAGCACTGAAGCTTTCTTT,CASSPSRTGWGSTEAFF
TRBV12-5,-,-,TRBJ2-5,TGTGCTAGTTCCCCGGGGCTGGGGGCCGCGATCCAAGAGACCCAGTACTTC,CASSPGLGAAIQETQYF
TRBV6-5,once,-,TRBJ2-7,TGTGCCAGCAGTTACCACAGGGTGTTCTACGAGCAGTACTTC,CASSYHRVFYEQYF
TRBV27,-,-,TRBJ1-5,TGTGCCAGCAGTTTTGGAACCTCGGGAGTCTCGGAGCCCCAGCCCCAGCATTTT,CASSFGTSGVSEPQPQHF
TRBV2,once,TRBD2,TRBJ2-7,TGTGCCAGCAGCGCCGGGACTAGTGGCTCCTACGAGCAGTACTTC,CASSAGTSGSYEQYF
TRBV19,-,TRBD1,TRBJ1-5,TGTGCCAGTAGTTGGACAGGGCCTAGGAGCAATCAGCCCCAGCATTTT,CASSWTGPRSNQPQHF
TRBV28,-,-,TRBJ1-3,TGTGCCAGCAGTCGCAGCTTCTCTGGAAACACCATATATTTT,CASSRSFSGNTIYF
TRBV7-9,-,TRBD2,TRBJ2-2,TGTGCCAGCAGTCACCCGGGACTAGCGAACACCGGGGAGCTGTTTTTT,CASSHPGLANTGELFF